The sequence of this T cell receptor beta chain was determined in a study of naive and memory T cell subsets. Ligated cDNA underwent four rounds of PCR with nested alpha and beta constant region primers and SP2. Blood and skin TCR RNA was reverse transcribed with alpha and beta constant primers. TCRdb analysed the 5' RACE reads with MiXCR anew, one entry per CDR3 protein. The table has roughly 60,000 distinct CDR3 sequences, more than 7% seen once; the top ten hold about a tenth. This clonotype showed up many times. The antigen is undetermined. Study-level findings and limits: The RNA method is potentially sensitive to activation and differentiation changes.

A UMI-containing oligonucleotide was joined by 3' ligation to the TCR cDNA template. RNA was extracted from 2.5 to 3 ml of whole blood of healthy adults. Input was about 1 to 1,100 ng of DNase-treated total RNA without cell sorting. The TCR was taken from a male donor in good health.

CDR3 in amino acids: CSLLSPNTEAFF. CDR3 sequence (DNA): TGCAGCCTCCTGTCCCCTAACACTGAAGCTTTCTTT. The chain recombines TRBV29-1 with TRBJ1-1; no clear D gene. With 8 bases removed from V and 2 bases from J, the gap between germline ends came to 12 bases. The CDR3 is 12 amino acids. Germline values: CDR1 SQVTM, CDR2 ANQGSEA.